The 5 T cell receptor beta chains listed next were all sequenced from one sample in a study of immune characterization of retroperitoneal liposarcoma. TCRdb re-called the PCR reads through MiXCR, storing one row per CDR3 protein. Of approximately 9,300 distinct CDR3 sequences listed, 28% are singletons. Source material: tumor tissue. These receptors were obtained from a male donor with retroperitoneal liposarcoma.

Only a few counts were recorded for this clonotype. The chain combines TRBV27 with TRBJ2-1; D call uncertain. The CDR3 length is 14 residues. V lost 5 bases to trimming and J lost 4 bases, with 12 bases between them. Germline assignment: CDR1 MNHEY and CDR2 SMNVEV (reference sequence). CDR3 bases: TGTGCCAGCAGTCGAGAGACTGGATACAATGAGCAGTTCTTC. It codes for CASSRETGYNEQFF.

Within the sample, this clonotype is large. The V gene is TRBV7-6, the J gene TRBJ2-1; 10 bases are shared with TRBD2. CDR1 and CDR2 from the germline V gene are SGHVS and FNYEAQ. This CDR3 has 15 amino acids. The junction had 6 bases not matched to a gene; V was cut back by 5 bases and J by 5 bases. The CDR3 reads CASSPRTSGNNEQFF. As DNA, the CDR3 is TGTGCCAGCAGCCCTCGGACTAGCGGCAACAATGAGCAGTTCTTC.

By frequency in the sample, this clonotype is medium-sized (0.01 to 0.1%). The V gene is TRBV7-6, the J gene TRBJ2-1; no definite D call. TRBJ2-7 matches the DNA end more closely, so the J call is doubtful. The CDR3 runs 16 residues. In germline, CDR1 is SGHVS, CDR2 FNYEAQ. The DNA for the CDR3 is TGTGCCAGCAGCTTAGCCCATCGACCCGAGAGGAATGAGCAGTACTTC. Encoded protein: CASSLAHRPERNEQYF.

This clonotype counts as medium-sized. The chain links TRBV7-2 to TRBJ2-5; D not certain. The CDR3 sequence is 15 residues long. Germline V gene sequence: CDR1 SGHTA, CDR2 FQGNSA. The germline V and J ends were trimmed by 2 bases and 4 bases, with 14 bases remaining between them. DNA for the CDR3: TGTGCCAGCAGCTTAATCCAGCTCCCCGGAGAGACCCAGTACTTC. Protein product: CASSLIQLPGETQYF.

The V gene is TRBV6-1, the J gene TRBJ2-1; tentative D call: TRBD2 (6 bases). V dropped 0 bases and J dropped 10 bases, with 25 bases sitting between them. This CDR3 is 18 amino acids long. Germline V gene sequence: CDR1 MNHNS, CDR2 SASEGT. The CDR3 spells CASSEAGLGWDWSYEQFF. The DNA of the CDR3 is TGTGCCAGCAGTGAAGCGGGGTTGGGTTGGGACTGGTCCTACGAGCAGTTCTTC.